A single T cell receptor beta chain is shown here with its context. Its antigen remains undetermined. Per-base qualities were not stored, and no clone one base away is much larger. Counted from cysteine to phenylalanine, this CDR3 has 13 amino acids. Of all the DNA, just the CDR3 is kept, 39 bases in frame from base 1. Looking up the germline V gene yields CDR1 SGHTA and CDR2 FQGNSA. The germline ends are 10 bases apart after V is trimmed by 4 bases and J by 3 bases. The CDR3 regions of human TCRbeta chains were subjected to immunosequencing. For the original study's pipeline: Repertoire TCRs were checked for matches against a reference library of SARS-CoV-2-specific TCRs that had been generated using the MIRA antigen-specificity platform. Breadth meant the fraction of unique TCRs that were SARS-CoV-2-associated, whereas depth meant the fraction of total T cells that were SARS-CoV-2-associated. Using the MIRA data, each spike-specific TCR was mapped to the spike region that the TCR reacts to and placed in a CD4 or CD8 class. Log10-transformed breadth and depth values were compared by one-way ANOVA with Sidak's multiple comparisons tests. TCRdb's version of the immuneACCESS table is confined to in-frame rearrangements and falls short of the full clone set. An unresolved V gene accounts for under half of the shortfall where checked; the remainder is of unknown origin. The V and J calls and clone size come from that table; D and trimming were worked out from the DNA. Within this sample are 100,000 to 150,000 clones, with roughly 92% of them counted one time only. The ten biggest clones cover more than 0.95% of the sample.

These data originate in a study of T cell responses to AZD1222 COVID-19 vaccine (dated by TCRdb to the early 2020s). About the investigation overall: A total of 230 to 250 trial participants underwent TCR sequencing, of whom about 200 received two doses of AZD1222 and about 25 received two doses of the MenACWY control vaccine. Trial participants were enrolled into age subgroups of 18-55, 56-69 and 70-plus years, which contained approximately 150, 28 and 58 TCR-sequenced participants, respectively.

The research as a whole found: Conclusions about previously exposed vaccinees are limited, since just a handful of AZD1222 recipients were seropositive for SARS-CoV-2 at baseline. Participants were mostly white British and included more females than males, and it was suggested by the authors that clonal diversity may have been underestimated. A significant rise in spike-specific TCR breadth and depth was observed after two AZD1222 doses relative to day 0 and relative to MenACWY recipients. The 56-69-year group was small, and its depth increase did not reach significance, likely because of low power. The whole spike protein was spanned by vaccine-associated CD4 TCRs, and dominant responses were seen in regions 160-218 and 743-854. Because no samples from the day 14 peak response were available, repertoires could be characterized only after the peak T cell response. Nearly half of unique spike-specific TCRs reportedly recognized epitopes outside regions mutated in the B.1.351 and B.1.1.7 variants.

Interpreted using the paper, the time point label stands for: about 28 days (+/-7) after the second vaccine dose. AZD1222 recipients given second doses at about 4 weeks or at about 12 weeks were pooled, since spike-specific TCR depth and breadth were not found to differ between the two schedules. Vaccinee samples were obtained from the UK trials COV001 and COV002, which included a single-blind randomized controlled phase 2/3 trial of AZD1222 (ChAdOx1 nCoV-19) in healthy adults. For TCRbeta chain sequencing, PBMC samples were collected from trial participants at day 0 and at day 28 after the second dose.

The V and J segments used are TRBV7-2 and TRBJ2-7; the D gene is possibly TRBD1, with 6 bases matching. This sequence originates from an adult who received the AZD1222 COVID-19 vaccine. Source: peripheral blood, taken 28 days after the second AZD1222 dose. The bases are TGTGCCAGCAGCTCGGGACACCGCTACGAGCAGTACTTC. It translates as CASSSGHRYEQYF.